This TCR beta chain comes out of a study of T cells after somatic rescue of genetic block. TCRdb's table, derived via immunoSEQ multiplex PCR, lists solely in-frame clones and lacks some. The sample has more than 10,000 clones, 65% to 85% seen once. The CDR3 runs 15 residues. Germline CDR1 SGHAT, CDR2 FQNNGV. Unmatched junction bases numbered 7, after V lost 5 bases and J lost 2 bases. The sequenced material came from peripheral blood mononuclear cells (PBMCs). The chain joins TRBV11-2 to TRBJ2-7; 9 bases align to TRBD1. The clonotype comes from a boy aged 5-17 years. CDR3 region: CASSETWTGAYEQYF. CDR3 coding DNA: TGTGCCAGCAGCGAGACCTGGACAGGGGCCTACGAGCAGTACTTC.